This T cell receptor beta chain was observed in a study of blood T cells in healthy people across ages. The study isolated at least 6 million PBMCs from each sample. Primers used in a second PCR of about 6 to 12 cycles were a sample-barcoded 5' primer and a J-beta primer mix. Carrying 12 random nucleotides, a template-switch adaptor labeled each individual cDNA molecule. One entry per CDR3 protein results from TCRdb running MiXCR on the 5' RACE reads. The sample includes about 970,000 distinct CDR3 sequences, roughly 47% of them seen just once. The J segment lost 7 bases and the V segment lost 5 bases, leaving 10 bases of the junction unmatched. The CDR3 has 14 residues. Germline CDR1 DFQATT, CDR2 SNEGSKA (reference sequence).

The sample was blood. The clonotype was recovered from a woman in her sixties or seventies in good health. The chain couples TRBV20-1 to TRBJ2-1; TRBD2 agrees at 8 bases. The CDR3 bases are TGCAGTGCTCCGCCAGCGGGAGTCCGGAATGAGCAGTTCTTC. It specifies CSAPPAGVRNEQFF.